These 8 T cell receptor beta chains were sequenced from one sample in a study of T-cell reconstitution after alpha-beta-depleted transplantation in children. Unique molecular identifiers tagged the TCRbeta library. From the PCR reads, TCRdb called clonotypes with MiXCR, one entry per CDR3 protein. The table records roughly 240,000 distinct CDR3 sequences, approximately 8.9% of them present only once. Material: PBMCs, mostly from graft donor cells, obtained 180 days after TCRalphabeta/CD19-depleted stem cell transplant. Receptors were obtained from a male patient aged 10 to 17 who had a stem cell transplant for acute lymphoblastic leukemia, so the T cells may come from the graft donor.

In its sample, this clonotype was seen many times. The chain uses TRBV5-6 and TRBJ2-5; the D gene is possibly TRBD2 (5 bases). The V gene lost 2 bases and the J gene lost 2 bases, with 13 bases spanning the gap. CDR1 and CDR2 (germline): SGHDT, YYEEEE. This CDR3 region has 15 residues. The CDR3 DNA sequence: TGTGCCAGCAGCTTCCGGCGGGCCGGACAAGAGACCCAGTACTTC. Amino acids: CASSFRRAGQETQYF.

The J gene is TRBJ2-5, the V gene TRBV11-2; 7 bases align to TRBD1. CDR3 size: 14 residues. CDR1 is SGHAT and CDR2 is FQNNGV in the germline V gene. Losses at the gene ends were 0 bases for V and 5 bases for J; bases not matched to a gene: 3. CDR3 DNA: TGTGCCAGCAGCTTAGATGGGGGACAGGAGACCCAGTACTTC. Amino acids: CASSLDGGQETQYF.

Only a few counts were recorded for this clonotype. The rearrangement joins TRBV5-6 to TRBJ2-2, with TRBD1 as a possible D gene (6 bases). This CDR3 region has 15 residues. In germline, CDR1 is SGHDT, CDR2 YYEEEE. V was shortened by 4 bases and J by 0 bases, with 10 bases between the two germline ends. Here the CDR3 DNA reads TGTGCCAGCAGCGAGCAGGGGACGAACACCGGGGAGCTGTTTTTT. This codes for CASSEQGTNTGELFF.

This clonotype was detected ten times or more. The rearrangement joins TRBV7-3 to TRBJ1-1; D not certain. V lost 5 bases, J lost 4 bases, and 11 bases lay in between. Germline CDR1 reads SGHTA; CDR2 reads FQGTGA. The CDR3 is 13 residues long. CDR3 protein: CASSPDKSTEAFF. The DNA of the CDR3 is TGTGCCAGCAGCCCCGACAAGAGCACTGAAGCTTTCTTT.

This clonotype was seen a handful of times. The DNA for the CDR3 is TGTGCCAGCTCACCCAAAATTGGACAGGTTGCCTCTGGAAACACCATATATTTT. Translating it yields CASSPKIGQVASGNTIYF. This chain links TRBV18 with TRBJ1-3, with 7 positions matching TRBD1. V lost 3 bases, J lost 0 bases, and 11 bases stayed unmatched. CDR3 length: 18 amino acids. The V gene's germline CDR1 is KGHSH and CDR2 LQKENI.

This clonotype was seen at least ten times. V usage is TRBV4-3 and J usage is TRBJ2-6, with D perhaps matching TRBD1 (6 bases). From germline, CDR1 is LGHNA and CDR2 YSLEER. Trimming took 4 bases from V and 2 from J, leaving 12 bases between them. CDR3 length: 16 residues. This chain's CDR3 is CASSRYKGAGANVLTF. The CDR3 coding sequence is TGCGCCAGCAGCCGCTATAAGGGGGCTGGGGCCAACGTCCTGACTTTC.

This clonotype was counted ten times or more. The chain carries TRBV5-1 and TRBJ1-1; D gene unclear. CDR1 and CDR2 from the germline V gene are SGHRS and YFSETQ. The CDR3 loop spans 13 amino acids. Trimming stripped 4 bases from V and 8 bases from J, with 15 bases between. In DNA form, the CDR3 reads TGCGCCAGCAGCCGGACCGAGCTGACCGAAGCTTTCTTT. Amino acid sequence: CASSRTELTEAFF. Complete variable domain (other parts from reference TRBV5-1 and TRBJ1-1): KAGVTQTPRYLIKTRGQQVTLSCSPISGHRSVSWYQQTPGQGLQFLFEYFSETQRNKGNFPGRFSGRQFSNSRSEMNVSTLELGDSALYLCASSRTELTEAFFGQGTRLTVV.

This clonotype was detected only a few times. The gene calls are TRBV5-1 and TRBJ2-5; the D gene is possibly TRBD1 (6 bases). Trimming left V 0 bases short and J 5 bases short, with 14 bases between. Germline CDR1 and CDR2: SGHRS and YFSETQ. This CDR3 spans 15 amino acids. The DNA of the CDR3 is TGCGCCAGCAGCTTGGGACAGGCGACACGCGAGACCCAGTACTTC. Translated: CASSLGQATRETQYF. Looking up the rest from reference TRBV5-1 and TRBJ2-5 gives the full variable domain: KAGVTQTPRYLIKTRGQQVTLSCSPISGHRSVSWYQQTPGQGLQFLFEYFSETQRNKGNFPGRFSGRQFSNSRSEMNVSTLELGDSALYLCASSLGQATRETQYFGPGTRLLVL.